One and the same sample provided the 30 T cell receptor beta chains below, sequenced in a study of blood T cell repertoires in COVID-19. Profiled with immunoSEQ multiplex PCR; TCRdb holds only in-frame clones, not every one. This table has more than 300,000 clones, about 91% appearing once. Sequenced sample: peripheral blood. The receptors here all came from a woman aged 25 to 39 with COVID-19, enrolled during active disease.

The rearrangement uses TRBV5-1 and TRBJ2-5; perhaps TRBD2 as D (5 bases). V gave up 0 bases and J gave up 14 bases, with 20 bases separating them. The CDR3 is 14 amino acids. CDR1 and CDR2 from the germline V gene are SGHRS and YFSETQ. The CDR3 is CASSLEDLPASLYF. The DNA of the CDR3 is TGCGCCAGCAGCTTGGAGGATTTACCGGCTAGCCTATACTTC. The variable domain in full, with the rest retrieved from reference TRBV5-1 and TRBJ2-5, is KAGVTQTPRYLIKTRGQQVTLSCSPISGHRSVSWYQQTPGQGLQFLFEYFSETQRNKGNFPGRFSGRQFSNSRSEMNVSTLELGDSALYLCASSLEDLPASLYFGPGTRLLVL.

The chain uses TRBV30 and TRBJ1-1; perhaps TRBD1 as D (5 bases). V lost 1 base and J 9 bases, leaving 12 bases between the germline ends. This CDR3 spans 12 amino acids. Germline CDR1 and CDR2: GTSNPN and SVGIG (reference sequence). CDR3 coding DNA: TGTGCCTGGAGTGGGAGGGGCGCAAAAGCTTTCTTT. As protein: CAWSGRGAKAFF.

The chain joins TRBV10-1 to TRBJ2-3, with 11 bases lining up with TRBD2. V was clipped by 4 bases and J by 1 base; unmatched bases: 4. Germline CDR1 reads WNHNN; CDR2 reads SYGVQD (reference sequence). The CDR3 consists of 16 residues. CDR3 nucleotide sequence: TGCGCCAGCAGTGTATCTAGCGGGGGGCGCACAGATACGCAGTATTTT. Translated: CASSVSSGGRTDTQYF.

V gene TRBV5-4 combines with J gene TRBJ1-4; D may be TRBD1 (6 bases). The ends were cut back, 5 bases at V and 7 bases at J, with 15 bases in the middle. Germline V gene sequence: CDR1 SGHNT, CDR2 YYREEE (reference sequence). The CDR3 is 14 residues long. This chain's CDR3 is CASSPGGRGEKLFF. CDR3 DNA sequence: TGTGCCAGCAGTCCCGGGGGGCGCGGTGAAAAACTGTTTTTT.

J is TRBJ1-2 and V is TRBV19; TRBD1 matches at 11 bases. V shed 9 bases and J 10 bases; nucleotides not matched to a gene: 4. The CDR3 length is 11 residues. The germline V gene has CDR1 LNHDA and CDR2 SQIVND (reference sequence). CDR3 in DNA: TGTGCCAGCGGACAGGGGGCGGCCTACACCTTC. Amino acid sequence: CASGQGAAYTF.

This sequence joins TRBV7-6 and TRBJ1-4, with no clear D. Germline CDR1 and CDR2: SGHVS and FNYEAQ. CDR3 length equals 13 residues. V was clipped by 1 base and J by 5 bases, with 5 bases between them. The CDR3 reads CASSLGLNEKLFF. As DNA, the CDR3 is TGTGCCAGCAGCTTAGGACTAAATGAAAAACTGTTTTTT.

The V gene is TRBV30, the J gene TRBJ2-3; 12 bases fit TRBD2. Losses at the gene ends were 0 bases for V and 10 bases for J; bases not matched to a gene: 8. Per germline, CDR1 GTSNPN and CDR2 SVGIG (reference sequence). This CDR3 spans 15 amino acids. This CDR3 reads CAWSVTSGGQGPQYF. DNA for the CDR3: TGTGCCTGGAGTGTAACTAGCGGGGGGCAAGGCCCGCAGTATTTT.

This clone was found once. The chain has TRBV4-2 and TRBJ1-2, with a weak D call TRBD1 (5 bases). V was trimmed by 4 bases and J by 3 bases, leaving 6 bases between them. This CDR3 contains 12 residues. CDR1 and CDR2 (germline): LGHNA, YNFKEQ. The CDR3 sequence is CASSPGDYGYTF. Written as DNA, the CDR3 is TGTGCCAGCAGCCCGGGGGACTATGGCTACACCTTC.

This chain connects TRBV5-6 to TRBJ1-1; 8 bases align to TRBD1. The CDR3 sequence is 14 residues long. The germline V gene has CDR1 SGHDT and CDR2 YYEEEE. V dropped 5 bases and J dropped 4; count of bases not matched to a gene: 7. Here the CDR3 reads CASSVGTGRTEAFF. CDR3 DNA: TGTGCCAGCAGTGTGGGGACAGGCCGCACTGAAGCTTTCTTT.

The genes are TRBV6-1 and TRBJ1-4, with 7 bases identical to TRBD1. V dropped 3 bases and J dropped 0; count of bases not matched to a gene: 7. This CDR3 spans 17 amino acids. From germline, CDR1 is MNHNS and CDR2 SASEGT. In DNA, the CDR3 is TGTGCCAGCAGTGATGGCGGGCAGGGGGCAACTAATGAAAAACTGTTTTTT. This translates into CASSDGGQGATNEKLFF.

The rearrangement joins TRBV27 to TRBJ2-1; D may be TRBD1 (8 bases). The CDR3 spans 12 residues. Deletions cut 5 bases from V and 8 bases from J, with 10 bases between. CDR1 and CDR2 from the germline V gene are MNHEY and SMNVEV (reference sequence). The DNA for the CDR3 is TGTGCCAGCAGTACAGGGGGGGATGAGCAGTTCTTC. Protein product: CASSTGGDEQFF.

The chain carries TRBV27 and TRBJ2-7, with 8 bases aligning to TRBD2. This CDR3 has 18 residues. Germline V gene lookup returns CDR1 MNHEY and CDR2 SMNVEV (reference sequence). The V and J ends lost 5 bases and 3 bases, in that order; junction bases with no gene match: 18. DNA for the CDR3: TGTGCCAGCAGTCCGACGGGACTAGTGAGTGTTTATCGCTACGAGCAGTACTTC. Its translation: CASSPTGLVSVYRYEQYF.

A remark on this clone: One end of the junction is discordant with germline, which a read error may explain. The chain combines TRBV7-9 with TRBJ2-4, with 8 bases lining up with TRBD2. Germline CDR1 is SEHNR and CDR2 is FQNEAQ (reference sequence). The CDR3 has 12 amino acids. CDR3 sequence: CASSHPLSGVTF. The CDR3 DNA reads TGTGCCAGCAGTCACCCCCTTAGCGGGGTAACCTTC.

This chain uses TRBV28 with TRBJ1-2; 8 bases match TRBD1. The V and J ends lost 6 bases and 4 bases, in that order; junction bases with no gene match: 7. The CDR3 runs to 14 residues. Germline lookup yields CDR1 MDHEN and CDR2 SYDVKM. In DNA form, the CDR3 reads TGTGCCAGCAGGCGGACAGGGAAGAGCTATGGCTACACCTTC. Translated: CASRRTGKSYGYTF.

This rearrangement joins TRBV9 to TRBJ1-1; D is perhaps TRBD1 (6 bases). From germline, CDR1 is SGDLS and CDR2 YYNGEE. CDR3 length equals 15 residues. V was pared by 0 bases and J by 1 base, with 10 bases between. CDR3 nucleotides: TGTGCCAGCAGCGTAGCTGGGGGGGCGAACACTGAAGCTTTCTTT. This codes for CASSVAGGANTEAFF.

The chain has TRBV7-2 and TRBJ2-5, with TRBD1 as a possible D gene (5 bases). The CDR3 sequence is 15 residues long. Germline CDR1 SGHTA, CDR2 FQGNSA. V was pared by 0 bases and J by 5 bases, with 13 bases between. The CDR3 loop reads CASSLALTARETQYF. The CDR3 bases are TGTGCCAGCAGCTTAGCGCTGACAGCTCGGGAGACCCAGTACTTC. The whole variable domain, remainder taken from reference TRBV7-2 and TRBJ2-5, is GAGVSQSPSNKVTEKGKDVELRCDPISGHTALYWYRQSLGQGLEFLIYFQGNSAPDKSGLPSDRFSAERTGGSVSTLTIQRTQQEDSAVYLCASSLALTARETQYFGPGTRLLVL.

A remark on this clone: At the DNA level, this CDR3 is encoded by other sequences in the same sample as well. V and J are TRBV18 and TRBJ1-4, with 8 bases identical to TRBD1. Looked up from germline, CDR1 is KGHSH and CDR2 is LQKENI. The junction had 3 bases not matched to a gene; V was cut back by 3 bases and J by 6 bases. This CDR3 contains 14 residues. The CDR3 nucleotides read TGTGCCAGCTCACCTCAGGGGGCCGATGAAAAACTGTTTTTT. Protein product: CASSPQGADEKLFF.

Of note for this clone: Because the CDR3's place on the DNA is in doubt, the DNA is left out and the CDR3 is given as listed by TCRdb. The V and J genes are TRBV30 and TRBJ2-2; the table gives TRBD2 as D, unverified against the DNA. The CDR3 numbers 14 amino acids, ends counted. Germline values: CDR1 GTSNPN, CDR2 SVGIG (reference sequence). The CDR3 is CAWSVLVYTGELFF.

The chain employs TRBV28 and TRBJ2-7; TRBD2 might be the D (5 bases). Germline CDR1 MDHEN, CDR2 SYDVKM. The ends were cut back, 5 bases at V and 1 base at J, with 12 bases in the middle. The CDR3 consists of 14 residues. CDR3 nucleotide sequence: TGTGCCAGCAGTACCCGACGGGAATCCTACGAGCAGTACGTC. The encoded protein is CASSTRRESYEQYV.

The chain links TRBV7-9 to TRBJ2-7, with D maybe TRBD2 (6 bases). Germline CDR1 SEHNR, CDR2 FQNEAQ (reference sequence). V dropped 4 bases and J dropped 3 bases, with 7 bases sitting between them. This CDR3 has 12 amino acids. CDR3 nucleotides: TGTGCCAGCAGCTACGGGGGCTACGAGCAGTACTTC. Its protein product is CASSYGGYEQYF.

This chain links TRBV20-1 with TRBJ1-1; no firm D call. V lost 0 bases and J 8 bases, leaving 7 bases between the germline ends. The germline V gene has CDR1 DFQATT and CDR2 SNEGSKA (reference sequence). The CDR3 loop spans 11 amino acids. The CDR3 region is CSAREEIEAFF. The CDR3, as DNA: TGCAGTGCTAGAGAGGAGATAGAAGCTTTCTTT.

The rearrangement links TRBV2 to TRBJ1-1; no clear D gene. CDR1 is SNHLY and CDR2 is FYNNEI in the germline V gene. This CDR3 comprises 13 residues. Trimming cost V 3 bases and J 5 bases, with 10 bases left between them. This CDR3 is CASSDSRWTEAFF. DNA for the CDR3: TGTGCCAGCAGTGATAGCCGTTGGACTGAAGCTTTCTTT.

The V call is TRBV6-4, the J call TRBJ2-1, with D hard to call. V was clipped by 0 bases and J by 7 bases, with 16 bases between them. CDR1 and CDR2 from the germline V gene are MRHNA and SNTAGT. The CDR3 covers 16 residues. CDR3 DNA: TGTGCCAGCAGTGACTCCTCTCCAGCGACCAGAAATGAGCAGTTCTTC. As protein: CASSDSSPATRNEQFF.

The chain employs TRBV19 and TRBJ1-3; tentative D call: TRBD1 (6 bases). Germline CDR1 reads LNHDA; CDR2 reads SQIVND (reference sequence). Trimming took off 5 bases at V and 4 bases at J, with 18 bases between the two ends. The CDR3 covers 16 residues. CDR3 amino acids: CASSAGRGSGGNTIYF. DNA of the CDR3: TGTGCCAGTAGTGCAGGAAGGGGGTCTGGAGGAAACACCATATATTTT.

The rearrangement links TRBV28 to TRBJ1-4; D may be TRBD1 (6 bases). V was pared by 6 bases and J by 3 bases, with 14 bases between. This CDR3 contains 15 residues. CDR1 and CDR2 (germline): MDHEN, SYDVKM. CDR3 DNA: TGTGCCAGCAGACTCCCCGGGGGGCCTAATGAAAAACTGTTTTTT. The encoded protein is CASRLPGGPNEKLFF. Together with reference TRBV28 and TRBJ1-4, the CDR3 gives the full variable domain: DVKVTQSSRYLVKRTGEKVFLECVQDMDHENMFWYRQDPGLGLRLIYFSYDVKMKEKGDIPEGYSVSREKKERFSLILESASTNQTSMYLCASRLPGGPNEKLFFGSGTQLSVL.

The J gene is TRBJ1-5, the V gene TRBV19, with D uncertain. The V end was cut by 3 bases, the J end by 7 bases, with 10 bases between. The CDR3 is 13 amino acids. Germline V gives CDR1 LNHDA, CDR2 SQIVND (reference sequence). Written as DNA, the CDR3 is TGTGCCAGTAGTATGGGGTGGAGGCAGCCCCAGCATTTT. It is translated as CASSMGWRQPQHF.

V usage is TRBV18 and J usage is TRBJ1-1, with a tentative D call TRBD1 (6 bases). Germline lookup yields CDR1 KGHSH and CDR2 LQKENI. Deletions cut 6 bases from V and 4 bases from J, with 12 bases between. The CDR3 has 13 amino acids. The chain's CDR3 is CASSTGFPTEAFF. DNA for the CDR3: TGTGCCAGCTCCACAGGGTTCCCCACTGAAGCTTTCTTT.

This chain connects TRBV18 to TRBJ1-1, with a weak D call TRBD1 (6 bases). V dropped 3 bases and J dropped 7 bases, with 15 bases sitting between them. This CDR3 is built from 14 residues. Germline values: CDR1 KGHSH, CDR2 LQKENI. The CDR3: CASSPSGGLGEAFF. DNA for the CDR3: TGTGCCAGCTCACCGAGTGGGGGCTTAGGTGAAGCTTTCTTT.

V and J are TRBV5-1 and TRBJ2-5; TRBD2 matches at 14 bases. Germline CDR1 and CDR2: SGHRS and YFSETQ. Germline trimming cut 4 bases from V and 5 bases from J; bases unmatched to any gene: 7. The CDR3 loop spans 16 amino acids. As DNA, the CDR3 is TGCGCCAGCAGCCCCTGGACTAGCGGGGGGAGGGAGACCCAGTACTTC. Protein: CASSPWTSGGRETQYF.

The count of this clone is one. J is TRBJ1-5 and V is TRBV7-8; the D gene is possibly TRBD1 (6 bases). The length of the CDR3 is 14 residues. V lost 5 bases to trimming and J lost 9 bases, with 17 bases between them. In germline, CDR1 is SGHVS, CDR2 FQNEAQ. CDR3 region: CASSPGQMEGPQHF. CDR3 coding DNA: TGTGCCAGCAGCCCAGGACAGATGGAAGGGCCCCAGCATTTT.